This T cell receptor beta chain is from a study of cytomegalovirus exposure and HLA in healthy donors. The study's findings and limits: Reports described diagnosis of cytomegalovirus status by the classifier as highly specific and sensitive. The authors enumerated over 150 TCR beta chains as linked to cytomegalovirus. Usually a TCR sequence was rare, but some public TCRs were found in many donors.

Trimming took 4 bases from V and 6 from J; bases not matched to a gene: 6. The CDR3 covers 14 residues. Germline CDR1 reads SGHDT; CDR2 reads YYEEEE. This table comes from immunoSEQ multiplex PCR, and its TCRdb copy is limited to in-frame clones, with some not included. This table holds approximately 90,000 clones, approximately 93% found once. The donors belonged to the roughly 110-subject validation cohort, separate from the 666-subject first cohort. As regards this clone: Its antigen remains unknown.

The V and J genes are TRBV5-6 and TRBJ2-3; 9 positions match TRBD2. The sample consisted of PBMCs. This TCR derives from a woman aged 25 to 39 in good health and CMV-seropositive. The CDR3 is CASSPAGGVDTQYF. As DNA, the CDR3 is TGTGCCAGCAGCCCGGCGGGAGGGGTGGATACGCAGTATTTT.